The clone carrying this TCR beta chain was found a few times. The antigen remains undetermined. This entry comes from a study of CD8 T cells in ankylosing spondylitis. Overall study results and limits: Past research had described some motif variants in reactive arthritis synovial fluid and blood. A TCR beta motif of roughly eight highly homologous variants seemed to mark ankylosing spondylitis blood. As reported, disease-linked clones showed significant enrichment in matched ankylosing spondylitis synovial fluid. As for the disease-linked clones, they showed a CD8+ phenotype and occurred at relatively low frequencies in peripheral blood.

Germline V CDR1 and CDR2: SGHRS, YFSETQ. The junction had 10 bases not matched to a gene; V was cut back by 2 bases and J by 4 bases. There are 17 residues in the CDR3. The TCR beta libraries were generated through quantitative 5'-RACE incorporating molecular barcodes. TCRdb reprocessed the 5' RACE reads with MiXCR, giving one entry per CDR3 protein. The sample lists hundreds of thousands of distinct CDR3 sequences; about 12% were seen once. The sequenced sample consisted of blood, either unsorted or a sorted T cell fraction (not recorded which). The sequence derives from a male donor with ankylosing spondylitis. This chain links TRBV5-1 with TRBJ2-1, with 9 bases fitting TRBD1. The CDR3 here is CASSFGLGDRAYNEQFF. Written as DNA, the CDR3 is TGCGCCAGCAGCTTCGGTTTGGGGGACAGGGCTTACAATGAGCAGTTCTTC.